A selection of T cell receptor beta chains follows, all from one sample in a study of cytomegalovirus exposure and HLA in healthy donors. Sequencing was performed with immunoSEQ multiplex PCR; in TCRdb, only in-frame clones are kept and a portion is missing. The sample shows 150,000 to 250,000 clones, roughly 78% of them seen only once. The source material was PBMCs. Receptor source: a woman aged 25 to 39 in good health and CMV-seropositive. Each CDR3 is given with its conserved first and last residue. The D gene is left open where the match is weak. Only part of the rows carry a size: once, few, many, or a class if the clone is expanded.

len	d_gene	abundance	v_gene	j_gene	CDR3nt	CDR3aa
14	-	-	TRBV4-1	TRBJ2-7	TGCGCCAGCAGCCAAGTTGGGGGGTCCTACGAGCAGTACTTC	CASSQVGGSYEQYF
17	TRBD1	-	TRBV18	TRBJ2-1	TGTGCCAGCTCACCCCAGGACAGGGTTAGGACACACAATGAGCAGTTCTTC	CASSPQDRVRTHNEQFF
14	-	-	TRBV11-3	TRBJ2-3	TGTGCCAGCAGCCGAGGACAGAGCACAGATACGCAGTATTTT	CASSRGQSTDTQYF
14	-	-	TRBV19	TRBJ1-2	TGTGCCAGTAGTCCCCAGGGGTCCCCCTATGGCTACACCTTC	CASSPQGSPYGYTF
17	TRBD1	-	TRBV11-3	TRBJ1-1	TGTGCCAGCAGCTTAGATCTGTTAGGGACAGCGAACACTGAAGCTTTCTTT	CASSLDLLGTANTEAFF
15	-	-	TRBV6-1	TRBJ2-1	TGTGCCAGCAGTGAGGTCAGGGGACCGGGGCGTGAGCAGTTCTTC	CASSEVRGPGREQFF
17	TRBD2	-	TRBV27	TRBJ2-1	TGTGCCAGCAGTTCTAGTGCTAGCGGGAGGGCCGGCAATGAGCAGTTCTTC	CASSSSASGRAGNEQFF
11	-	-	TRBV29-1	TRBJ2-7	TGCAGCGTTACCGTAGCTAACGAGCAGTACTTC	CSVTVANEQYF
16	TRBD2	-	TRBV5-4	TRBJ2-7	TGTGCCAGCAGCTCTGCTATCGGGACTAGCGGGAGCGAGCAGTACTTC	CASSSAIGTSGSEQYF
16	-	-	TRBV27	TRBJ2-1	TGTGCCAGCAGTTGGTCCGGCCTCAGGCTCGGGGATGAGCAGTTCTTC	CASSWSGLRLGDEQFF
14	-	-	TRBV19	TRBJ1-1	TGTGCCAGTAGTATTAACAAGATGAACACTGAAGCTTTCTTT	CASSINKMNTEAFF
13	-	-	TRBV7-7	TRBJ2-7	TGTGCCAGCAGCCAATCATTGGGAGTAGAGCAGTACTTC	CASSQSLGVEQYF
16	-	-	TRBV7-2	TRBJ1-2	TGTGCCAGCAGCTTAGCGATGGGAGGGACACAATCTGGCTACACCTTC	CASSLAMGGTQSGYTF
19	-	few	TRBV2	TRBJ1-1	TGTGCCAGCCCGACCCGTCTTTCAGGGGAGTGGGCAATCGACACTGAAGCTTTCTTT	CASPTRLSGEWAIDTEAFF
15	-	-	TRBV5-1	TRBJ2-7	TGCGCCAGCAGCCTGGAGGGGGACTACTCCTACGAGCAGTACTTC	CASSLEGDYSYEQYF
13	-	-	TRBV30	TRBJ2-5	TGTGCCTGGAGCCTAAAGGGGGTTGAGACCCAGTACTTC	CAWSLKGVETQYF
16	TRBD2	-	TRBV5-4	TRBJ2-3	TGTGCCAGCAGCTTAAAGCGGGGGGGCAGCACAGATACGCAGTATTTT	CASSLKRGGSTDTQYF
14	-	-	TRBV5-1	TRBJ1-4	TGCGCCAGCAGCTTGGGTCAGGGTGATGAAAAACTGTTTTTT	CASSLGQGDEKLFF
19	TRBD1	few	TRBV6-8	TRBJ1-5	TGTGCCCCGAGTGGATGGTCTCGGGACAGGGATGCTCGCAATCAGCCCCAGCATTTT	CAPSGWSRDRDARNQPQHF
16	TRBD1	few	TRBV6-5	TRBJ2-4	TGTGCCAGCAGTTACGGACAGGGAATAGCCAAAAACATTCAGTACTTC	CASSYGQGIAKNIQYF
15	-	-	TRBV9	TRBJ2-5	TGTGCCAGCAGCGTATGGGGGGGGGCCTCAGAGACCCAGTACTTC	CASSVWGGASETQYF
17	-	-	TRBV29-1	TRBJ1-3	TGCAGCGTTGAAGATCAGCACAGCCGAAACTCTGGAAACACCATATATTTT	CSVEDQHSRNSGNTIYF
18	TRBD1	-	TRBV4-3	TRBJ1-3	TGCGCCAGCAGCCAAGGGTACAGGGGGCAAGGCACTGGAAACACCATATATTTT	CASSQGYRGQGTGNTIYF
13	TRBD1	-	TRBV11-2	TRBJ2-5	TGTGCCAGCAGCCCAGGGGGCCAAGAGACCCAGTACTTC	CASSPGGQETQYF
14	TRBD1	-	TRBV5-5	TRBJ2-7	TGTGCCAGCAGCCGAGGACAGGGGGACTACGAGCAGTACTTC	CASSRGQGDYEQYF
13	-	-	TRBV30	TRBJ2-5	TGTGCGTGGGAGAGGGAGGCATTAGAGACCCAGTACTTC	CAWEREALETQYF
15	-	once	TRBV27	TRBJ1-1	TGTGCCAGCAGTTTGTTCCCCGAAGGGGACACTGAAGCTTTCTTT	CASSLFPEGDTEAFF
15	TRBD2	few	TRBV5-4	TRBJ2-3	TGTGCCAGCAGCTTGGCTAGCGGGAGCACAGATACGCAGTATTTT	CASSLASGSTDTQYF
16	TRBD1	-	TRBV5-6	TRBJ1-1	TGTGCCAGCAGCTTGGTGGGACAGGGGGAGAACACTGAAGCTTTCTTT	CASSLVGQGENTEAFF
15	-	once	TRBV4-1	TRBJ2-7	TGCGCCAGCAGCCAACTAACAGGAGTACCTTACGAGCAGTACTTC	CASSQLTGVPYEQYF
15	TRBD1	-	TRBV4-1	TRBJ1-1	TGCGCCAGCAGCCAGACAGGGGTGGCGAGCACTGAAGCTTTCTTT	CASSQTGVASTEAFF
15	TRBD1	once	TRBV10-2	TRBJ1-1	TGCGCCAGCATAAGGCAGGACAGGGGATCCCCTGAAGCTTTCTTT	CASIRQDRGSPEAFF
13	TRBD1	-	TRBV10-1	TRBJ2-7	TGCGCCAGCAGTGTTCTACAGGGGTCCGAGCAGTACTTC	CASSVLQGSEQYF
15	-	-	TRBV4-3	TRBJ2-6	TGCGCCAGCAGCCTGGGGGGGCCTGGGGCCAACGTCCTGACTTTC	CASSLGGPGANVLTF
15	-	-	TRBV7-2	TRBJ2-2	TGTGCCAGCAGCTCCGTACAGGGAAACACCGGGGAGCTGTTTTTT	CASSSVQGNTGELFF
13	-	-	TRBV29-1	TRBJ2-2	TGCAGCGTAGTGGACAGCTCCACCGGGGAGCTGTTTTTT	CSVVDSSTGELFF
14	TRBD1	-	TRBV29-1	TRBJ2-7	TGCAGCGTGGAAGGGACAGGGCCTTCCTACGAGCAGTACTTC	CSVEGTGPSYEQYF
14	TRBD1	-	TRBV29-1	TRBJ1-1	TGCAGCGTTTTCAGGACAGGGAGAAAGACTGAAGCTTTCTTT	CSVFRTGRKTEAFF
15	TRBD1	-	TRBV4-2	TRBJ1-5	TGTGCCAGCAGCCAAGGGACAGGGGGCAATCAGCCCCAGCATTTT	CASSQGTGGNQPQHF
16	TRBD2	-	TRBV30	TRBJ2-1	TGTGCCTGGCGAACTAGCGGGAGCCTAATTTACAATGAGCAGTTCTTC	CAWRTSGSLIYNEQFF
15	TRBD1	-	TRBV6-5	TRBJ2-7	TGTGCCAGCAGTTACTCCCCGGGACAGCCATGGGAGCAGTACTTC	CASSYSPGQPWEQYF
15	-	few	TRBV5-1	TRBJ1-2	TGCGCCAGCAGCCCTCTGACGGGGAAACAACATGGCTACACCTTC	CASSPLTGKQHGYTF
14	-	-	TRBV7-9	TRBJ2-2	TGTGCCAGCAGCCTGCGGGCCGCGACCGGGGAGCTGTTTTTT	CASSLRAATGELFF
16	TRBD2	once	TRBV5-8	TRBJ2-5	TGTGCCAGCAGCCGTTTACTAGCGGGGGGCGAGGAGACCCAGTACTTC	CASSRLLAGGEETQYF
10	-	-	TRBV29-1	TRBJ1-1	TGCAGCGTTATAACTTTTGAAGCTTTCTTT	CSVITFEAFF